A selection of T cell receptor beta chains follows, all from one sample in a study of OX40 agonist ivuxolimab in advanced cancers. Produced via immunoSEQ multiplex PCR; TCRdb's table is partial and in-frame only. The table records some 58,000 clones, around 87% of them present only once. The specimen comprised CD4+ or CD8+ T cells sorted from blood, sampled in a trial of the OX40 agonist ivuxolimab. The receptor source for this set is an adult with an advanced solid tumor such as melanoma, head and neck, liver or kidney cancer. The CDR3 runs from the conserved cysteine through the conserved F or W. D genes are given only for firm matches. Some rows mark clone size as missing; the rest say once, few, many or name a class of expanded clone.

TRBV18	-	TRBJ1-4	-	TGTGCCAGCTCACCGGGCCCCGAGGGGGATGAAAAACTGTTTTTT	CASSPGPEGDEKLFF
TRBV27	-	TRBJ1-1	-	TGTGCCAGCAGTTCCCGGACACTCCAAAAAAACACTGAAGCTTTCTTT	CASSSRTLQKNTEAFF
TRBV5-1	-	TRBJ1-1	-	TGCGCCAGCAGCTTGGAGGGACACGCGGGATTTGGGGGAGCTTTCTTT	CASSLEGHAGFGGAFF
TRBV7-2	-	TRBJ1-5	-	TGTGCCAGCAGCTTGGGGCAGGGTCAGCCCCAGCATTTT	CASSLGQGQPQHF
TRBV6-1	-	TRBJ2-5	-	TGTGCCAGCAGCCCCACGCTGACCCAGTACTTC	CASSPTLTQYF
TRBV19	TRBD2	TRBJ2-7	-	TGTGCCAGTAGCCGGGGGAGGGACTACGAGCAGTACTTC	CASSRGRDYEQYF
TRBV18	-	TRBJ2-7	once	TGTGCCAGCTCACCGCGGGGCGGGACAAGCTCCTACGAGCAGTACTTC	CASSPRGGTSSYEQYF
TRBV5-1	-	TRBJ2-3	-	TGCGCCAGCAAACGGGATGGGACAGATACGCAGTATTTT	CASKRDGTDTQYF
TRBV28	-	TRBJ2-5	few	TGTGCCAGCAGTTTTCGGGCAGCCAGGTACTTC	CASSFRAARYF
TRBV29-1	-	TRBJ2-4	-	TGCAGCGCCCAGGGAGAGGGGATCCAAAACATTCAGTACTTC	CSAQGEGIQNIQYF
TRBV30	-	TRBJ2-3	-	TGTGCCTGGATGACAGGCACAGATACGCAGTATTTT	CAWMTGTDTQYF
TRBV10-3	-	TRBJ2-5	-	TGTGCCATCAGTGAGTGGGCGGTCCAAGAGACCCAGTACTTC	CAISEWAVQETQYF
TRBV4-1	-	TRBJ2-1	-	TGCGCCAGCAGCCAAGAGGGCTCGGGGCGTCTTCACCAGTTCTTC	CASSQEGSGRLHQFF
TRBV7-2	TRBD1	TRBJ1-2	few	TGTGCCAGCAGCAATAACAGGGGAAACTATGGCTACACCTTC	CASSNNRGNYGYTF
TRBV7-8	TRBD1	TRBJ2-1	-	TGTGCCAGCAGCCCCGACAGGGGGTTTACCTACAATGAGCAGTTCTTC	CASSPDRGFTYNEQFF
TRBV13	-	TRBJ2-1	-	TGTGCCAGCAGCCTTGGGGTGACGGCCTACAATGAGCAGTTCTTC	CASSLGVTAYNEQFF
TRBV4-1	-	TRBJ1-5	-	TGCGCCAGCAGCCAAGAGGGGGCGGGGGGCGCAGCCCAGCCCCAGCATTTT	CASSQEGAGGAAQPQHF
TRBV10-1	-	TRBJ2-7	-	TGCGCCAGCAGTTACAGCTCCTACGAGCAGTACTTC	CASSYSSYEQYF
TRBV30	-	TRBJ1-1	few	TGTGCCTGGAGCCGACAGGCGAACACTGAAGCTTTCTTT	CAWSRQANTEAFF
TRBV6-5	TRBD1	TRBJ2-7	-	TGTGCCAGCAGTTACTCACCTGGGACAGCCGCCTACGAGCAGTACTTC	CASSYSPGTAAYEQYF
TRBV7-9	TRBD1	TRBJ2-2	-	TGTGCCAGCAGCACAGGGACAGGACGGAACACCGGGGAGCTGTTTTTT	CASSTGTGRNTGELFF
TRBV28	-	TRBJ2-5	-	TGTGCCAGCAGCCGGGGGACCCAGTACTTC	CASSRGTQYF
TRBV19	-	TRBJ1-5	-	TGTGCCAGTAGAATTTTACATAGGGGGGCCAATCAGCCCCAGCATTTT	CASRILHRGANQPQHF
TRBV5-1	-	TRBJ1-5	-	TGCGCCAGCAGCTTGCTCGGGGAAGGTCAGCCCCAGCATTTT	CASSLLGEGQPQHF
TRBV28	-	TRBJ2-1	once	TGTGCCAGCTACGGGGACAGGGGGGCTAGCGGGAGGGTAGAGGATGAGCAGTTCTTC	CASYGDRGASGRVEDEQFF
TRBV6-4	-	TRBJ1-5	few	TGTGCCAGCAGTGACTCGAGACTGGGGTGGCCCCAGCATTTT	CASSDSRLGWPQHF
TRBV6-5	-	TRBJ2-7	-	TGTGCCAGCAGTTATTGGTTGGAGGGGAAACCCTACGAGCAGTACTTC	CASSYWLEGKPYEQYF
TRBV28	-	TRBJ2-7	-	TGTGCCAGCAGTTTACCCCGGCGCTCCTACGAGCAGTACTTC	CASSLPRRSYEQYF
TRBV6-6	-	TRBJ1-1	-	TGTGCCAGCAGCCCCGGGGGTCAGGAGAACACTGAAGCTTTCTTT	CASSPGGQENTEAFF
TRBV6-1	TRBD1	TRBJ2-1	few	TGTGCCACCACAGGGGACTCCTACAATGAGCAGTTCTTC	CATTGDSYNEQFF
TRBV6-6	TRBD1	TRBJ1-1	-	TGTGCCAGCAGTTACGACGATAGGGACAGCGAAGCTTTCTTT	CASSYDDRDSEAFF
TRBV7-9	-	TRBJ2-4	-	TGTGCCAGCAGTCCCGCAGGGGATATGGCCAAAAACATTCAGTACTTC	CASSPAGDMAKNIQYF
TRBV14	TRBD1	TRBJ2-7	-	TGTGCCAGCAGCCAAGATGGACAGGGATACGAGCAGTACTTC	CASSQDGQGYEQYF
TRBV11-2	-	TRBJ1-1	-	TGTGCCAGCCTCACAGGGAACACTGAAGCTTTCTTT	CASLTGNTEAFF
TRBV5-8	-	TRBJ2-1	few	TGTGCCAGCAGCTTTGAAATCCCTTCCTACAATGAGCAGTTCTTC	CASSFEIPSYNEQFF
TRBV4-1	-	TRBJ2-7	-	TGCGCCAGCAGCCCAGGGCCGGGTTACGAGCAGTACTTC	CASSPGPGYEQYF
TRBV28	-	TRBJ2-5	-	TGTGCCAGCAGTTTAGCAGACCAAGAGACCCAGTACTTC	CASSLADQETQYF
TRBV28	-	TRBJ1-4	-	TGTGCCAGCAGTCGCCGGGTTGTTGAAAAACTGTTTTTT	CASSRRVVEKLFF
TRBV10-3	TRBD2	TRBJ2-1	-	TGTGCCATCAGTGAATGGACTAGCGGGAGTAATGAGCAGTTCTTC	CAISEWTSGSNEQFF
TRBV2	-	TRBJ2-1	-	TGTGCCAGCAGCGTCGGGGTCTCCTACAATGAGCAGTTCTTC	CASSVGVSYNEQFF
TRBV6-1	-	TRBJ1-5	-	TGTGCCAGCAGTGGTGACAGTTGGTACCAGCCCCAGCATTTT	CASSGDSWYQPQHF
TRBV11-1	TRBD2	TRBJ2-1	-	TGTGCCAGCAGCTTAGTTGGGTTTAGTAGCGGGATGAACAATGAGCAGTTCTTC	CASSLVGFSSGMNNEQFF